Below are 18 T cell receptor beta chains sequenced from a single sample in a study of T cell clonality in common variable immunodeficiency. Their target antigens are unknown. Findings of the study overall: Fewer deletions and N-nucleotide insertions were reportedly seen in common variable immunodeficiency TCR beta sequences.

Data came from immunoSEQ multiplex PCR; TCRdb stores just in-frame clones and leaves some out. Singletons are absent from the sample, which has 30,000 to 40,000 clones. Sequencing was performed on peripheral blood mononuclear cells. These receptors came from a human donor with common variable immunodeficiency.

This clone was recorded many times. The CDR3 is cut off 3 residues early in the read; its end comes from the germline J gene. This chain links TRBV14 with TRBJ2-7; perhaps TRBD1 as D (5 bases). CDR3 length: 14 amino acids. Looked up from germline, CDR1 is SGHDN and CDR2 is FVKESK. V lost 0 bases and J lost 3, with 9 bases in between. Incomplete CDR3 DNA: TGTGCCAGCAGCCAAGATGACAGCTTCTACGAG. This codes for CASSQDDSFYE. The CDR3 as a whole reads CASSQDDSFYEQYF.

Details on this clone: The read terminates 3 residues ahead of where the CDR3 ends, so the germline J gene completes it. V usage is TRBV7-2 and J usage is TRBJ2-5; possible D gene TRBD1, 5 bases. The germline V gene encodes CDR1 SGHTA and CDR2 FQGNSA. Trimming took off 5 bases at V and 6 bases at J, with 10 bases between the two ends. The CDR3 totals 12 residues. CDR3 sequence reads: CASSLGRQTQYF. The sequenced CDR3 bases are TGTGCCAGCAGCCTGGGGCGGCAGACC.

In the case of this clone: With the read ending 3 residues before the CDR3 end, the germline J gene is used to fill in that end. The gene calls are TRBV19 and TRBJ2-1; 8 nucleotides match TRBD2. CDR3 length: 16 amino acids. The V and J ends lost 6 bases and 6 bases, in that order; junction bases with no gene match: 13. Germline V gives CDR1 LNHDA, CDR2 SQIVND (reference sequence). The CDR3 bases that were read are TGTGCCAGTAGAGACCGGGGACTAGGTACGGCCAATGAG. Protein: CASRDRGLGTANE. In full, the CDR3 reads CASRDRGLGTANEQFF.

Incomplete CDR3 DNA: TGTGCCAGCAGCCGGACAGGGTCTTTGGAGACC. This gives the protein CASSRTGSLET. The whole CDR3 protein reads CASSRTGSLETQYF. The rearrangement links TRBV7-3 to TRBJ2-5; 8 bases map to TRBD1. The read terminates 3 residues before the CDR3 end, so the remaining end is supplied by the germline J gene. J was trimmed by 5 bases and V by 5 bases; bases with no gene match: 7. CDR3 length equals 14 residues. CDR1 SGHTA and CDR2 FQGTGA come from the germline V gene.

Many counts were recorded for this clone. At one end the junction does not follow the germline gene, possibly because of a read error. The read falls 3 residues short of the CDR3 end, and the missing part is taken from the germline J gene. The gene calls are TRBV2 and TRBJ2-3; 9 positions agree with TRBD2. This CDR3 has 14 residues. Germline lookup yields CDR1 SNHLY and CDR2 FYNNEI. The CDR3 bases that were read are TGTGTCAGCCATAGCGGGAGTATTGCAGATACG. It specifies CVSHSGSIADT. Given in full, the CDR3 is CVSHSGSIADTQYF.

This clone was observed a few times. The read halts 3 residues ahead of the CDR3 end, with the missing end drawn from the germline J gene. J is TRBJ2-5 and V is TRBV6-2 or TRBV6-3; D possibly matches TRBD1 or TRBD2 (5 bases each). The germline CDR1 and CDR2 sequences are MNHEY and SVGEGT. The CDR3 length is 16 residues. The V and J ends lost 0 bases and 7 bases respectively, with 18 bases between them. CDR3 protein: CASSYSRAQALRTQYF. The part of the CDR3 DNA that was read is TGTGCCAGCAGTTACTCGAGGGCACAGGCCTTGCGGACC.

Notes on this clone: The missing CDR3 end, 3 residues past where the read stops, is filled in from the germline J gene. This chain connects TRBV6-2 or TRBV6-3 to TRBJ1-1; D unresolved. In germline, CDR1 is MNHEY, CDR2 SVGEGT. V lost 2 bases to trimming and J lost 4 bases, with 8 bases between them. This CDR3 spans 13 amino acids. CDR3 DNA (partial): TGTGCCAGCAGTTACGTCCGGGGCACTGAA. It encodes CASSYVRGTE. The CDR3 in full is CASSYVRGTEAFF.

This clone was counted ten times or more. Read data end 3 residues before the CDR3 end; the end is taken from the germline J gene. The chain uses TRBV4-2 and TRBJ2-5; TRBD1 might be the D (6 bases). Trimming took 4 bases from V and 4 from J, leaving 10 bases between them. The CDR3 runs 13 residues. Germline assignment: CDR1 LGHNA and CDR2 YNFKEQ. This chain's CDR3 is CASSLQGGETQYF. CDR3 DNA, as far as it was read: TGTGCCAGCAGCCTACAGGGCGGAGAGACC.

There are many counts of this clone. The sequenced fragment ends 3 residues before the CDR3 boundary, so the rest is inferred from the germline J gene. The chain recombines TRBV28 with TRBJ1-1; D is unclear. The CDR3 consists of 12 residues. Germline CDR1 MDHEN, CDR2 SYDVKM. Trimming cost V 6 bases and J 5 bases, with 10 bases left between them. The DNA read from the CDR3 is TGTGCCAGCAGCGACCGCGGGACTGAA. Translating gives CASSDRGTE. The full CDR3 is CASSDRGTEAFF.

This clone came up many times. The CDR3 is cut off 3 residues early in the read; its end comes from the germline J gene. The rearrangement links TRBV7-9 to TRBJ2-5; 7 bases match TRBD2. Germline V gene data show CDR1 as SEHNR and CDR2 as FQNEAQ (reference sequence). CDR3 length: 14 residues. Losses at the gene ends were 2 bases for V and 5 bases for J; bases not matched to a gene: 5. The CDR3 is CASSLQGGAETQYF. The covered CDR3 bases are TGTGCCAGCAGCTTACAGGGAGGGGCGGAGACC.

As concerns this clone: The sequence runs out 3 residues before the end of the CDR3; the remainder is reconstructed from the germline J gene. V is TRBV6-2 or TRBV6-3 and J is TRBJ1-5, with D unclear. Trimming cost V 6 bases and J 0 bases, with 6 bases left between them. The CDR3 extends over 13 amino acids. Germline assignment: CDR1 MNHEY and CDR2 SVGEGT. The covered CDR3 bases are TGTGCCAGCAGGATACATAGCAATCAGCCC. This translates into CASRIHSNQP. The entire CDR3 sequence reads CASRIHSNQPQHF.

This clone came up many times. The read ends 3 residues early relative to the CDR3; the germline J gene fills the gap. This rearrangement joins TRBV6-2 or TRBV6-3 to TRBJ1-1; TRBD1 aligns across 8 bases. V shed 5 bases, J shed 4 bases, and the junction held 3 bases outside the gene matches. CDR3 length: 13 amino acids. The germline CDR1 and CDR2 sequences are MNHEY and SVGEGT. The CDR3 bases that were read are TGTGCCAGCAGTACGACAGGGGTCACTGAA. As protein: CASSTTGVTE. The full CDR3 reads CASSTTGVTEAFF.

At least ten counts were recorded for this clone. The CDR3 goes on 3 residues after the read ends, and that part is filled in from the germline J gene. J is TRBJ1-5 and V is TRBV6-2 or TRBV6-3; maybe TRBD1 (5 bases). The germline gives CDR1 MNHEY, CDR2 SVGEGT. V lost 6 bases and J 8 bases, leaving 20 bases between the germline ends. This CDR3 has 15 amino acids. The CDR3 DNA, read in part, is TGTGCCAGCAGCCCCGGTGCCCTCGGAGGGGAGCCC. Amino acids: CASSPGALGGEP. The whole CDR3 sequence is CASSPGALGGEPQHF.

This clone has more than one count but fewer than ten. The CDR3 end is not reached by the read, which stops 3 residues before it; the germline J gene fills it in. This sequence joins TRBV2 and TRBJ2-7; 8 bases are a match to TRBD1. The ends lost 6 bases at V and 2 bases at J; junction bases unmatched: 6. Germline V CDR1 and CDR2: SNHLY, FYNNEI. The CDR3 runs 14 residues. Here the CDR3 reads CASRQGALTYEQYF. The DNA read from the CDR3 is TGTGCCAGCAGGCAGGGGGCGCTTACCTACGAG.

A word on this clone: The CDR3 extends 3 residues past the end of the read, so its final part is completed from the germline J gene. V and J are TRBV11-2 and TRBJ1-1, with TRBD1 as a possible D gene (6 bases). CDR1 is SGHAT and CDR2 is FQNNGV in the germline V gene. The CDR3 has 12 amino acids. Trimming stripped 5 bases from V and 7 bases from J, with 11 bases between. Incomplete CDR3 DNA: TGTGCCAGCAGCCCGAAGGGGGTTGAA. Translation: CASSPKGVE. The CDR3 in full is CASSPKGVEAFF.

This clone appeared many times. The read ends 3 residues before the CDR3 terminus; that terminus is restored from the germline J gene. The V call is TRBV5-1, the J call TRBJ2-3; 7 nucleotides align to TRBD1. Germline V gene lookup returns CDR1 SGHRS and CDR2 YFSETQ. The V segment lost 4 bases and the J segment 1 base; nucleotides outside the gene matches: 6. This CDR3 contains 15 residues. The sequenced CDR3 bases are TGCGCCAGCAGCCGTAACAGGGGAGGCACAGATACG. Translating it yields CASSRNRGGTDT. The full-length CDR3 reads as CASSRNRGGTDTQYF.

There are a few counts of this clone. The read ends 3 residues before the CDR3 terminus; that terminus is restored from the germline J gene. This chain links TRBV7-6 with TRBJ2-7, with D possibly matching TRBD1 (6 bases). Germline-derived CDR1 and CDR2 are SGHVS and FNYEAQ. The V end lost 0 bases, the J end lost 4 bases, and 10 bases lay between the germline ends. The CDR3 consists of 14 residues. The sequenced part of the CDR3 DNA is TGTGCCAGCAGCTTAGCGGGGGCAGGGTACGAG. This translates into CASSLAGAGYE. In full, the CDR3 reads CASSLAGAGYEQYF.

Turning to this clone: The CDR3 end lies 3 residues beyond the end of the read and is filled in from the germline J gene. The gene calls are TRBV6-1 and TRBJ1-2; D not resolved. The V end lost 0 bases, the J end lost 5 bases, and 7 bases lay between the germline ends. The germline V gene encodes CDR1 MNHNS and CDR2 SASEGT. The CDR3 runs to 13 residues. CDR3 bases read: TGTGCCAGCAGTGAAGCGCGAAAGTATGGC. The encoded protein is CASSEARKYG. From start to end, the CDR3 is CASSEARKYGYTF.